The 10 T cell receptor beta chains below all came from one sample that was sequenced in a study of blood T cell repertoires in COVID-19. Profiled with immunoSEQ multiplex PCR; TCRdb holds only in-frame clones, not every one. The sample yields about 58,000 clones, about 79% seen once. The sample taken for sequencing was peripheral blood. The receptors were gathered from a human donor in a cohort sampled during active COVID-19.

This clone has a single count. The chain uses TRBV3-1 (or the pseudogene TRBV3-2) and TRBJ1-2; possible D gene TRBD1, 6 bases. Germline V gives CDR1 LGHDT, CDR2 YNNKEL (reference sequence). Trimming left V 6 bases short and J 8 bases short, with 13 bases between. The CDR3 covers 12 residues. CDR3 protein: CASSPTGRGYTF. The CDR3 bases are TGTGCCAGCAGTCCCACAGGGAGAGGCTACACCTTC.

This chain connects TRBV6-2 or TRBV6-3 to TRBJ2-1, with TRBD2 matching over 11 bases. J gave up 4 bases and V 6 bases, and 5 bases lay outside the gene matches. This CDR3 is built from 15 residues. Germline loops: CDR1 MNHEY, CDR2 SVGEGT. The CDR3 sequence is CASSPRLAGYNEQFF. The DNA of the CDR3 is TGTGCCAGCAGCCCTAGACTAGCGGGGTACAATGAGCAGTTCTTC.

V and J are TRBV7-8 and TRBJ2-5, with 7 bases fitting TRBD2. V trimming: 3 bases; J trimming: 5 bases; junction bases outside the gene matches: 9. The CDR3 sequence is 15 residues long. From germline, CDR1 is SGHVS and CDR2 FQNEAQ. The CDR3 sequence: CASSFPGTIPETQYF. CDR3 nucleotide sequence: TGTGCCAGCAGCTTTCCCGGGACTATTCCCGAGACCCAGTACTTC.

V is TRBV7-9 and J is TRBJ1-3; TRBD1 agrees at 7 bases. The junction had 11 bases not matched to a gene; V was cut back by 4 bases and J by 8 bases. This CDR3 region has 15 residues. Germline V gene data show CDR1 as SEHNR and CDR2 as FQNEAQ (reference sequence). CDR3 residues: CASSSSRGRRDTIYF. The CDR3 nucleotides are TGTGCCAGCAGCTCCTCTAGGGGGCGGAGGGACACCATATATTTT. Drawing the rest from reference TRBV7-9 and TRBJ1-3, the complete variable domain is DTGVSQNPRHKITKRGQNVTFRCDPISEHNRLYWYRQTLGQGPEFLTYFQNEAQLEKSRLLSDRFSAERPKGSFSTLEIQRTEQGDSAMYLCASSSSRGRRDTIYFGEGSWLTVV.

This sequence joins TRBV11-2 and TRBJ2-7, with 10 bases lining up with TRBD2. This CDR3 contains 16 residues. Trimming at V came to 0 bases and at J to 2 bases, leaving 4 bases not matched to a gene. The germline V gene encodes CDR1 SGHAT and CDR2 FQNNGV. The CDR3 here is CASSLDGLAGAYEQYF. CDR3 DNA: TGTGCCAGCAGCTTAGATGGGCTAGCGGGAGCCTACGAGCAGTACTTC.

This chain uses TRBV5-1 with TRBJ1-4, with a tentative D call TRBD1 (6 bases). This CDR3 has 15 residues. In germline, CDR1 is SGHRS, CDR2 YFSETQ. The ends were cut back, 0 bases at V and 8 bases at J, with 14 bases in the middle. This CDR3 reads CASSLVSGVIEKLFF. In DNA, the CDR3 is TGCGCCAGCAGCTTGGTGTCAGGGGTAATAGAAAAACTGTTTTTT. Supplemented by reference TRBV5-1 and TRBJ1-4, the full variable domain reads KAGVTQTPRYLIKTRGQQVTLSCSPISGHRSVSWYQQTPGQGLQFLFEYFSETQRNKGNFPGRFSGRQFSNSRSEMNVSTLELGDSALYLCASSLVSGVIEKLFFGSGTQLSVL.

This clone was seen a handful of times. This rearrangement joins TRBV3-1 (or the pseudogene TRBV3-2) to TRBJ1-1; D unclear. V was trimmed by 0 bases and J by 11 bases, leaving 10 bases between them. The CDR3 has 12 residues. CDR1 is LGHDT and CDR2 is YNNKEL in the germline V gene (reference sequence). In DNA, the CDR3 is TGTGCCAGCAGCCAAGAGGGGAGGTGGGCTTTCTTT. As protein: CASSQEGRWAFF.

The chain links TRBV18 to TRBJ1-2; no reliable D call. Germline V gene lookup returns CDR1 KGHSH and CDR2 LQKENI. CDR3 size: 15 residues. Trimming pared 2 bases from V and 1 base from J, leaving 11 bases between. For the CDR3, the DNA is TGTGCCAGCTCACCAACTACTGAGGTTAACTATGGCTACACCTTC. It specifies CASSPTTEVNYGYTF.

The J gene is TRBJ1-1, the V gene TRBV7-8; weak D call: TRBD1 (6 bases). Trimming left V 4 bases short and J 1 base short, with 13 bases between. Germline values: CDR1 SGHVS, CDR2 FQNEAQ. This CDR3 has 15 residues. The CDR3 DNA sequence: TGTGCCAGCAGCTCCCGACAGGCAAAGAACACTGAAGCTTTCTTT. This gives the protein CASSSRQAKNTEAFF.

This chain's CDR3 is CSVKGTATYEQYF. CDR3 DNA: TGCAGCGTTAAGGGGACAGCCACCTACGAGCAGTACTTC. This sequence joins TRBV29-1 and TRBJ2-7; 7 bases map to TRBD1. The germline CDR1 and CDR2 sequences are SQVTM and ANQGSEA. After removal of 5 bases from V and 2 bases from J, the junction contained 6 bases not matched to a gene. This CDR3 has 13 residues.